The present T cell receptor beta chain was sequenced within a study of blood T cells in healthy people across ages. A second about 7 to 12 cycle PCR used barcoded and J-beta primers. Using its own MiXCR run on the 5' RACE reads, TCRdb lists one record per CDR3 protein. The table lists 700,000 or so distinct CDR3 sequences, about a fifth of them singletons. A note on this clonotype: One end of the junction fails to match germline, which may point to a read error.

The CDR3 is 15 amino acids. This sequence joins TRBV12-3 or TRBV12-4 and TRBJ2-3; D might be TRBD2 (5 bases). The sequence derives from a man aged 65 to 79 in good health. The material sequenced was blood. In DNA form, the CDR3 reads TGTGCCAGCAGCTTAGGGAGCAGGAGAGCAGATGTGGAATATTTT. It specifies CASSLGSRRADVEYF.